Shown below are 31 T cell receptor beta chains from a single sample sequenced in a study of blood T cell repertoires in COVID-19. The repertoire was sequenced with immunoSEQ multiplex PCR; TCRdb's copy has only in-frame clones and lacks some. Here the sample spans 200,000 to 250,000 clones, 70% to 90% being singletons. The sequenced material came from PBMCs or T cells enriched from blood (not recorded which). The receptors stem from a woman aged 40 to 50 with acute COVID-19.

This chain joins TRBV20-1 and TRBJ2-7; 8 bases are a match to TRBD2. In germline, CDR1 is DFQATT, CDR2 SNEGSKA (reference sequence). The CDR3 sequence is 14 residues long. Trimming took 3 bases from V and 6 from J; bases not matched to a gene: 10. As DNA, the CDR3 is TGCAGTGCTAGTGAAGCGCGGGGGGTAGGCGAGCAGTACTTC. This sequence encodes CSASEARGVGEQYF.

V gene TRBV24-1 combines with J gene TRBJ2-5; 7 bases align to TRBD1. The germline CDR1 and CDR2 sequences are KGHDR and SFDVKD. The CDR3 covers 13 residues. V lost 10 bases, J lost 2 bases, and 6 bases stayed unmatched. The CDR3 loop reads CATNAGGQETQYF. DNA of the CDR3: TGTGCCACAAATGCAGGGGGTCAAGAGACCCAGTACTTC.

Here the CDR3 DNA reads TGTGCCAGCAGCTTGTGGGGGACAGGGGAATACGAGCAGTACTTC. Its translation: CASSLWGTGEYEQYF. The chain joins TRBV5-6 to TRBJ2-7, with 10 bases lining up with TRBD1. Germline values: CDR1 SGHDT, CDR2 YYEEEE. The CDR3 is 15 residues long. Trimming at V came to 1 base and at J to 4 bases, leaving 5 bases not matched to a gene.

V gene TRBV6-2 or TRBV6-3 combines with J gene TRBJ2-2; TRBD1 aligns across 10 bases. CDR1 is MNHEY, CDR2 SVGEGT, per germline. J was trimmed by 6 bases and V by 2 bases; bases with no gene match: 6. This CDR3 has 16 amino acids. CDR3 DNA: TGTGCCAGCAGTTACACCCGGGACAGGGGCTCCGGGGAGCTGTTTTTT. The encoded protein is CASSYTRDRGSGELFF.

CDR3: CASSYSGVTNYGYTF. CDR3 nucleotide sequence: TGTGCCAGCAGTTACTCAGGGGTAACTAACTATGGCTACACCTTC. V gene TRBV6-5 combines with J gene TRBJ1-2; a possible D gene is TRBD1 (5 bases). The CDR3 spans 15 residues. CDR1 is MNHEY and CDR2 is SVGAGI in the germline V gene. V gave up 0 bases and J gave up 0 bases, with 8 bases separating them.

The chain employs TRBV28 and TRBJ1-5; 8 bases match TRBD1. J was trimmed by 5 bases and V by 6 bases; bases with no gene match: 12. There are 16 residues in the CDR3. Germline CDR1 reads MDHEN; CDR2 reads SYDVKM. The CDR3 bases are TGTGCCAGCAGCCTCCTGTCCGGGACAGGTCATCAGCCCCAGCATTTT. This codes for CASSLLSGTGHQPQHF.

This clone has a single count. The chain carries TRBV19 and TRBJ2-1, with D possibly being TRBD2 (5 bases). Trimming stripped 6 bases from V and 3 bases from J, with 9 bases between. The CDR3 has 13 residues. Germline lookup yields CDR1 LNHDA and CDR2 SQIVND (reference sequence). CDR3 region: CASSGLLYNEQFF. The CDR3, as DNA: TGTGCCAGTAGCGGACTCCTCTACAATGAGCAGTTCTTC.

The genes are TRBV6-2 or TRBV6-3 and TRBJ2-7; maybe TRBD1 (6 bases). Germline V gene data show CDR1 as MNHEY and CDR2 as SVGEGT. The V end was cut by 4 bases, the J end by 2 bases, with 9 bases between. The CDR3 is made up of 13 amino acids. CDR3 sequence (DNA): TGTGCCAGCAGTTTTCGACAGGCCTACGAGCAGTACTTC. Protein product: CASSFRQAYEQYF.

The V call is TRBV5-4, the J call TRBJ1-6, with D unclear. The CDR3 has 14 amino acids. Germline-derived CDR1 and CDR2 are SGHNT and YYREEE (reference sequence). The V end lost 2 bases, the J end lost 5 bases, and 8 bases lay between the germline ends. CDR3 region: CASSFSENNSPLHF. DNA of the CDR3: TGTGCCAGCAGCTTCTCTGAGAATAATTCACCCCTCCACTTT.

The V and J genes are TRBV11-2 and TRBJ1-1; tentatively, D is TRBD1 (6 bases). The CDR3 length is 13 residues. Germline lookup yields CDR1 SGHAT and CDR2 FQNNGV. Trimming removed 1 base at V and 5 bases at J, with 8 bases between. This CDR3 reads CASSLAQGTEAFF. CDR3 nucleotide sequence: TGTGCCAGCAGCTTAGCCCAGGGGACTGAAGCTTTCTTT.

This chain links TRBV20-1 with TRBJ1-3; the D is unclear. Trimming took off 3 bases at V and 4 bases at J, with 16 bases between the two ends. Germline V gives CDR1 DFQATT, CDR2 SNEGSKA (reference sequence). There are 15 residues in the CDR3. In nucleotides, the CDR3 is TGCAGTGCTAGTAGAGGTGGCGAGGCAGGAAACACCATATATTTT. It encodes CSASRGGEAGNTIYF.

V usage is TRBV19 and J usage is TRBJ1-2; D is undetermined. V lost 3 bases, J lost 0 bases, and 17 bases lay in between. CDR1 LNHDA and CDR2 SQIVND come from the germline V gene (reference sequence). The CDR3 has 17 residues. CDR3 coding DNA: TGTGCCAGTAGTATTTACCGTGGAGCAATAGCTAACTATGGCTACACCTTC. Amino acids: CASSIYRGAIANYGYTF.

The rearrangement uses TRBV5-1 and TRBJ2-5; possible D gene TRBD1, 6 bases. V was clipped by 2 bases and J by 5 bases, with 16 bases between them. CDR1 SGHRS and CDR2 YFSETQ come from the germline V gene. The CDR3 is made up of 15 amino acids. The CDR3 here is CASSFGPYQGETQYF. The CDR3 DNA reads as TGCGCCAGCAGCTTTGGGCCCTACCAGGGGGAGACCCAGTACTTC.

In nucleotides, the CDR3 is TGTGCCAGCAGTTATCAGGCAGGGAGGACTGAAGCTTTCTTT. Translating it yields CASSYQAGRTEAFF. The V and J genes are TRBV6-2 or TRBV6-3 and TRBJ1-1; D perhaps matches TRBD1 (5 bases). Looked up from germline, CDR1 is MNHEY and CDR2 is SVGEGT. Trimming removed 3 bases from V and 5 bases from J, with 13 bases in between. The CDR3 has 14 amino acids.

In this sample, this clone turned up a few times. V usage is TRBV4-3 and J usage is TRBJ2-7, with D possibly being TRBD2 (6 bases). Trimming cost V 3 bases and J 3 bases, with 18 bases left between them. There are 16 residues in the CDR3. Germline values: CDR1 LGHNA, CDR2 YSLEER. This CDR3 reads CASSQTSASANYEQYF. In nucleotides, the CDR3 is TGCGCCAGCAGCCAGACGTCGGCTAGCGCTAACTACGAGCAGTACTTC.

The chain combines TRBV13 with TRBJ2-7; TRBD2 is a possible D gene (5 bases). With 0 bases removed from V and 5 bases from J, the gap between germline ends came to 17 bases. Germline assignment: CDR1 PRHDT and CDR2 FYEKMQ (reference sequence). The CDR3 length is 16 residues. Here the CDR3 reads CASSLGLRGSKDEQYF. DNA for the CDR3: TGTGCCAGCAGCTTAGGCCTCCGAGGGAGTAAGGACGAGCAGTACTTC. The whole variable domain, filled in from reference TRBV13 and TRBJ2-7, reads AAGVIQSPRHLIKEKRETATLKCYPIPRHDTVYWYQQGPGQDPQFLISFYEKMQSDKGSIPDRFSAQQFSDYHSELNMSSLELGDSALYFCASSLGLRGSKDEQYFGPGTRLTVT.

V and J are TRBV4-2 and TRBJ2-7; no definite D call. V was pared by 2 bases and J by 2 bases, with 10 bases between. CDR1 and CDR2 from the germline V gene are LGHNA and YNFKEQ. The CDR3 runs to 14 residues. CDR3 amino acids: CASSQTTAAYEQYF. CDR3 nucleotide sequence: TGTGCCAGCAGCCAAACGACTGCAGCCTACGAGCAGTACTTC.

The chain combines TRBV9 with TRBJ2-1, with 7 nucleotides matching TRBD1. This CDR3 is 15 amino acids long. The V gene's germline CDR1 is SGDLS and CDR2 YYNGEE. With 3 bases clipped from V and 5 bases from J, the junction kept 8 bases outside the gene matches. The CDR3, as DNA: TGTGCCAGCAGCGGGGACAGTTTAACGAACAATGAGCAGTTCTTC. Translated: CASSGDSLTNNEQFF.

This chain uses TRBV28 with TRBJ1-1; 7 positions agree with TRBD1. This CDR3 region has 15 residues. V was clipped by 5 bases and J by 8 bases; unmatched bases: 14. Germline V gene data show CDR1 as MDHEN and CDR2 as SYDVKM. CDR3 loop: CASSPRQGQRGEAFF. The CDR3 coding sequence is TGTGCCAGCAGTCCACGCCAGGGACAGCGAGGGGAAGCTTTCTTT.

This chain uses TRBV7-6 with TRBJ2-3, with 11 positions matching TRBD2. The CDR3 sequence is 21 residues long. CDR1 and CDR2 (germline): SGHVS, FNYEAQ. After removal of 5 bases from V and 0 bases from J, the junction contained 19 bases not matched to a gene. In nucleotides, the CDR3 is TGTGCCAGCAGCCGGACGGGACTAGCGGTGTCCTCTGTGGGTAGCACAGATACGCAGTATTTT. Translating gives CASSRTGLAVSSVGSTDTQYF.

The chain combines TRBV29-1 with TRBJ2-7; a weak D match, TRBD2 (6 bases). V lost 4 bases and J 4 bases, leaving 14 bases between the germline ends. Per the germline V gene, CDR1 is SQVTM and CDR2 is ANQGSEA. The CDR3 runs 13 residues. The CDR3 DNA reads TGCAGCGTTGCCCGGGAGCAGGGTTACGAGCAGTACTTC. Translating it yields CSVAREQGYEQYF.

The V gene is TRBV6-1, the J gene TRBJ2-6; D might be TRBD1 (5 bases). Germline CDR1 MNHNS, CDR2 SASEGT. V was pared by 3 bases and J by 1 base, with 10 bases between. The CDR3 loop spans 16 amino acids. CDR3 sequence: CASSEPRGSGANVLTF. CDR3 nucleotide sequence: TGTGCCAGCAGTGAGCCAAGGGGTTCTGGGGCCAACGTCCTGACTTTC.

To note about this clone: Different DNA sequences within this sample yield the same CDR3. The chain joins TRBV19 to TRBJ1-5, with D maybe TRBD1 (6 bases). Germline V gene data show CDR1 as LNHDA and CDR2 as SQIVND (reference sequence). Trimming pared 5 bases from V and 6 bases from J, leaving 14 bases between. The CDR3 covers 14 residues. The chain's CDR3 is CASSQQGLGQPQHF. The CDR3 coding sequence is TGTGCCAGTAGTCAACAGGGTTTGGGTCAGCCCCAGCATTTT. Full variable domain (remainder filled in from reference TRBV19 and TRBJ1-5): DGGITQSPKYLFRKEGQNVTLSCEQNLNHDAMYWYRQDPGQGLRLIYYSQIVNDFQKGDIAEGYSVSREKKESFPLTVTSAQKNPTAFYLCASSQQGLGQPQHFGDGTRLSIL.

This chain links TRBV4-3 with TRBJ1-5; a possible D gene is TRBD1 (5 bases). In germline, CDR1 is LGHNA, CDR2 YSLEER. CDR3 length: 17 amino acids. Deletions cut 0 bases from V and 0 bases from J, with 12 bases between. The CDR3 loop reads CASSQDKGFDSNQPQHF. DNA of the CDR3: TGCGCCAGCAGCCAAGATAAGGGGTTTGATAGCAATCAGCCCCAGCATTTT.

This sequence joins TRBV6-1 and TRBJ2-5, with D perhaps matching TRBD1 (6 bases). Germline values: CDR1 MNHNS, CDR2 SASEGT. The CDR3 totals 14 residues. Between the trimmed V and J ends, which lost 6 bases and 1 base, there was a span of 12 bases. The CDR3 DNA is TGTGCCAGCAGCCTGGGCAGGGGCCAAGAGACCCAGTACTTC. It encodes CASSLGRGQETQYF.

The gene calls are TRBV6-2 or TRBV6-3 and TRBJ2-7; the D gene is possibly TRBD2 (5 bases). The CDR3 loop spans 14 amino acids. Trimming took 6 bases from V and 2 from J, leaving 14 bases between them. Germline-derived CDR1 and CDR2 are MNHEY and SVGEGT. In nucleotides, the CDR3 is TGTGCCAGCAGCACCGGACTGGCTACCTACGAGCAGTACTTC. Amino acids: CASSTGLATYEQYF.

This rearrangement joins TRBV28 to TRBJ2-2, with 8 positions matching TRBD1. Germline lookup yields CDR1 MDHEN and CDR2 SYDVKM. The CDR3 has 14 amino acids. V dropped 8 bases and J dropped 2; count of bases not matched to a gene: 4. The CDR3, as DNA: TGTGCCAGCTGGACAGGGCTAAACACCGGGGAGCTGTTTTTT. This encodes CASWTGLNTGELFF.

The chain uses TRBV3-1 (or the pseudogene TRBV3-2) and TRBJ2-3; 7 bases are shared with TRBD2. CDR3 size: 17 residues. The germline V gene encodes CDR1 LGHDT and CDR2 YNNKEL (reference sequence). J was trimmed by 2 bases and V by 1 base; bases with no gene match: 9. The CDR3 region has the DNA TGTGCCAGCAGCCAAGGAAGAGGCGGGGGAATCACAGATACGCAGTATTTT. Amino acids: CASSQGRGGGITDTQYF.

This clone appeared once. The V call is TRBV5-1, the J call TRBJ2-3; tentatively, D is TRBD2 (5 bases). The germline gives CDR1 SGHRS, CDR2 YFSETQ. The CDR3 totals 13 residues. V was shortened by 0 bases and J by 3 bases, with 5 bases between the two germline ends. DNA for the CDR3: TGCGCCAGCAGCTTGGCGGGAACAGATACGCAGTATTTT. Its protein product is CASSLAGTDTQYF.

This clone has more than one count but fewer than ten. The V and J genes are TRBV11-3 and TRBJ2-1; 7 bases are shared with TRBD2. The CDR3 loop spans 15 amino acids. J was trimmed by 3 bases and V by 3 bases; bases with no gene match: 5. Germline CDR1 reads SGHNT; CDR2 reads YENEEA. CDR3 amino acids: CASSFGRGDYNEQFF. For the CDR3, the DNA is TGTGCCAGCAGCTTTGGTCGGGGGGACTACAATGAGCAGTTCTTC.

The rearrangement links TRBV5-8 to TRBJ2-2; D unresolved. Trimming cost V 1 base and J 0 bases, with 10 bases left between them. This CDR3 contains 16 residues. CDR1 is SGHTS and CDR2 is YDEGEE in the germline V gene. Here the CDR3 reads CASSLYTNANTGELFF. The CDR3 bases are TGTGCCAGCAGCTTGTACACTAACGCGAACACCGGGGAGCTGTTTTTT. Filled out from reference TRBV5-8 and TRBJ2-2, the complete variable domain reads EAGVTQSPTHLIKTRGQQATLRCSPISGHTSVYWYQQALGLGLQFLLWYDEGEERNRGNFPPRFSGRQFPNYSSELNVNALELEDSALYLCASSLYTNANTGELFFGEGSRLTVL.